The sequence of this T cell receptor beta chain was determined in a study of long-term antiretroviral therapy in people with HIV. In the study overall: The 2015 recommendation for immediate ART came about a decade after the earliest samples. The study, taken as a whole, reports: Post-ART samples showed increased diversity that remained below transplant donor control levels. Regardless of time point, clones expanded before ART dominated the repertoire.

Germline lookup yields CDR1 SGHRS and CDR2 YFSETQ. The junction had 4 bases not matched to a gene; V was cut back by 4 bases and J by 4 bases. The CDR3 spans 13 residues. They ran version v3.0 of the immunoSEQ assay at survey level. Sequencing was performed with immunoSEQ multiplex PCR; in TCRdb, only in-frame clones are kept and a portion is missing. The table shows roughly 28,000 clones, with roughly 80% occurring only once. In this sample, this clone turned up a few times. Antigen unknown. The chain uses TRBV5-1 and TRBJ1-1; TRBD1 matches 7 bases. The clonotype comes from a man aged 45-65 years with HIV. Sequencing was performed on unsorted PBMCs, taken 2.9 years after starting antiretroviral therapy. CDR3 sequence (DNA): TGCGCCAGCAGCGTCGCAGGGGGCACTGAAGCTTTCTTT. Amino acids: CASSVAGGTEAFF. The variable domain in full, completed from reference TRBV5-1 and TRBJ1-1, reads KAGVTQTPRYLIKTRGQQVTLSCSPISGHRSVSWYQQTPGQGLQFLFEYFSETQRNKGNFPGRFSGRQFSNSRSEMNVSTLELGDSALYLCASSVAGGTEAFFGQGTRLTVV.